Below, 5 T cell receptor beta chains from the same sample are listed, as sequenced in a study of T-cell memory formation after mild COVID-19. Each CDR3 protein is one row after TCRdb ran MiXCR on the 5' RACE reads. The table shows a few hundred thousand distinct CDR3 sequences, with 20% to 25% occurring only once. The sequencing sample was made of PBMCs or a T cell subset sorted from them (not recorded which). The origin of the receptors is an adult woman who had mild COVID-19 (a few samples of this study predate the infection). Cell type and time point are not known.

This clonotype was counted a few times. This chain's CDR3 is CASSPPGTPSEAFF. The CDR3 nucleotides are TGTGCCAGCAGCCCCCCCGGGACACCCAGCGAAGCTTTCTTT. The chain employs TRBV9 and TRBJ1-1, with D tentatively TRBD1 (6 bases). CDR3 length: 14 amino acids. CDR1 and CDR2 (germline): SGDLS, YYNGEE. The V end was cut by 4 bases, the J end by 8 bases, with 18 bases between.

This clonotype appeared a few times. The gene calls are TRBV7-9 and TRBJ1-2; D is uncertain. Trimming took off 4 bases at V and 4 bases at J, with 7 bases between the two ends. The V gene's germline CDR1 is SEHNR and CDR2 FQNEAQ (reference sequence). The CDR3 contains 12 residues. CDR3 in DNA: TGTGCCAGCAGCTACGCAGGCTATGGCTACACCTTC. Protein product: CASSYAGYGYTF.

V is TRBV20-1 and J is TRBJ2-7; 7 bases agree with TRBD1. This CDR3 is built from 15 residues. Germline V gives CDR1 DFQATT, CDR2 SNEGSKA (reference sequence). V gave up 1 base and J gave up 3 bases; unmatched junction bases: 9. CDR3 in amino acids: CSARVAGGPNYEQYF. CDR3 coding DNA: TGCAGTGCTAGAGTTGCAGGGGGACCCAACTACGAGCAGTACTTC.

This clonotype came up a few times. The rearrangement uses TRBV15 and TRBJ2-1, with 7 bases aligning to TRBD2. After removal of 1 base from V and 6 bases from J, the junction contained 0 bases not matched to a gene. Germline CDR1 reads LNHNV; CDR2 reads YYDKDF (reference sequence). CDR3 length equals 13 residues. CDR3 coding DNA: TGTGCCACCAGCAGAGCGGGGGGCAATGAGCAGTTCTTC. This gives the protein CATSRAGGNEQFF.

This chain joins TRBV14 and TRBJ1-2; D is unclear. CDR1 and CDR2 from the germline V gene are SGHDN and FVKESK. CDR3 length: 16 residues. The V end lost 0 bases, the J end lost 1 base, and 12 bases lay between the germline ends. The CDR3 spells CASSQDLSQSNYGYTF. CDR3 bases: TGTGCCAGCAGCCAAGATCTCAGCCAGAGTAACTATGGCTACACCTTC. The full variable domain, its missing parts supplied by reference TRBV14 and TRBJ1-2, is EAGVTQFPSHSVIEKGQTVTLRCDPISGHDNLYWYRRVMGKEIKFLLHFVKESKQDESGMPNNRFLAERTGGTYSTLKVQPAELEDSGVYFCASSQDLSQSNYGYTFGSGTRLTVV.